The 32 T cell receptor beta chains below come from one sample, sequenced in a study of cytomegalovirus exposure and HLA in healthy donors. PCR employed 60 Vbeta and 13 Jbeta primers. The assay was immunoSEQ multiplex PCR, and TCRdb's table has in-frame clones only and misses some. The sample records about 98,000 clones, 77% being singletons. The source material was PBMCs. The receptor source for this set is a male donor in good health and CMV-seropositive.

This clone was detected only once. The chain carries TRBV30 and TRBJ2-7; weak D call: TRBD2 (5 bases). The CDR3 extends over 13 amino acids. Germline assignment: CDR1 GTSNPN and CDR2 SVGIG (reference sequence). The V end lost 1 base, the J end lost 6 bases, and 13 bases lay between the germline ends. For the CDR3, the DNA is TGTGCCTGGAGTGGTGGTAGCGAGGTCGAGCAGTACTTC. It is translated as CAWSGGSEVEQYF.

V and J are TRBV28 and TRBJ2-2; 7 bases match TRBD1. The CDR3 is made up of 15 amino acids. Per germline, CDR1 MDHEN and CDR2 SYDVKM. The trim removed 5 bases at V and 7 bases at J, leaving 10 bases unmatched. This chain's CDR3 is CASSPLDRAVGELFF. The CDR3 DNA follows: TGTGCCAGCAGTCCCCTAGACAGGGCGGTCGGGGAGCTGTTTTTT.

The V and J genes are TRBV18 and TRBJ2-5; unclear D gene. Per germline, CDR1 KGHSH and CDR2 LQKENI. The CDR3 loop spans 15 amino acids. V was cut by 0 bases and J by 4 bases, with 12 bases left in between. CDR3: CASSPPQQSVETQYF. CDR3 DNA sequence: TGTGCCAGCTCACCACCTCAACAGTCCGTAGAGACCCAGTACTTC.

This sequence joins TRBV11-2 and TRBJ2-1, with TRBD2 matching over 14 bases. The germline CDR1 and CDR2 sequences are SGHAT and FQNNGV. The CDR3 is 13 residues long. V lost 5 bases, J lost 14 bases, and 5 bases stayed unmatched. The CDR3 DNA reads TGTGCCAGCAGCCCGGGACTAGCGGGAGTGGAGTTCTTC. Protein: CASSPGLAGVEFF.

The rearrangement uses TRBV5-1 and TRBJ2-5, with 9 nucleotides matching TRBD2. Per germline, CDR1 SGHRS and CDR2 YFSETQ. This CDR3 spans 16 amino acids. The V segment lost 5 bases and the J segment 4 bases; nucleotides outside the gene matches: 12. The CDR3 DNA sequence: TGCGCCAGCAGGGGGGGACTAGCCAAAGTTGGAGAGACCCAGTACTTC. As protein: CASRGGLAKVGETQYF. The whole variable domain, filled in from reference TRBV5-1 and TRBJ2-5, reads KAGVTQTPRYLIKTRGQQVTLSCSPISGHRSVSWYQQTPGQGLQFLFEYFSETQRNKGNFPGRFSGRQFSNSRSEMNVSTLELGDSALYLCASRGGLAKVGETQYFGPGTRLLVL.

The chain recombines TRBV4-3 with TRBJ1-6, with no clear D. Deletions cut 0 bases from V and 9 bases from J, with 15 bases between. CDR3 length: 16 amino acids. Germline values: CDR1 LGHNA, CDR2 YSLEER. The CDR3 bases are TGCGCCAGCAGCCAAGACCTCCACAGTTATGGTTCACCCCTCCACTTT. It specifies CASSQDLHSYGSPLHF.

The chain employs TRBV4-3 and TRBJ2-3, with D tentatively TRBD2 (6 bases). Germline V gene sequence: CDR1 LGHNA, CDR2 YSLEER. CDR3 length: 15 residues. V was clipped by 0 bases and J by 5 bases, with 12 bases between them. The CDR3 DNA reads TGCGCCAGCAGCCAAGAGGGGCGGGGAAGAGATACGCAGTATTTT. Its protein product is CASSQEGRGRDTQYF.

This sequence joins TRBV19 and TRBJ2-7; 7 bases are a match to TRBD1. Germline CDR1 reads LNHDA; CDR2 reads SQIVND (reference sequence). The CDR3 runs 12 residues. J gave up 3 bases and V 11 bases, and 7 bases lay outside the gene matches. The CDR3 loop reads CASGRQGYEQYF. In nucleotides, the CDR3 is TGTGCCTCGGGCCGACAGGGCTACGAGCAGTACTTC.

A word on this clone: A read error may produce the germline difference seen at one junction end. The chain joins TRBV2 to TRBJ1-5; no definite D call. The germline V gene encodes CDR1 SNHLY and CDR2 FYNNEI. This CDR3 has 15 residues. In DNA, the CDR3 is TGTGCCAGCAGTAGCACTGTTAATAGCAATCAGTCCCAGCATTTT. It specifies CASSSTVNSNQSQHF.

Worth noting for this clone: One end of the junction is discordant with germline, which a read error may explain. The rearrangement joins TRBV28 to TRBJ2-7; the match to TRBD1 covers 8 bases. From germline, CDR1 is MDHEN and CDR2 SYDVKM. The CDR3 has 13 amino acids. CDR3 sequence (DNA): TGTGCCAGCAGTTTATTAACACCGGGACAGGCAGACTTC. This codes for CASSLLTPGQADF.

This clone was seen a few times. The CDR3 coding sequence is TGTGCCAGCAGTGCAGGCTCAGATACGCAGTATTTT. Protein: CASSAGSDTQYF. V is TRBV2 and J is TRBJ2-3; D gene unclear. The V and J ends lost 4 bases and 4 bases respectively, with 6 bases between them. Germline values: CDR1 SNHLY, CDR2 FYNNEI. The CDR3 loop spans 12 amino acids.

V gene TRBV5-1 combines with J gene TRBJ1-2; TRBD1 might be the D (5 bases). The CDR3 has 15 amino acids. V lost 0 bases to trimming and J lost 1 base, with 10 bases between them. Germline lookup yields CDR1 SGHRS and CDR2 YFSETQ. CDR3 sequence: CASSLEQGYNYGYTF. The CDR3 nucleotides read TGCGCCAGCAGCTTGGAGCAGGGATATAACTATGGCTACACCTTC.

This clone was counted a few times. J is TRBJ2-5 and V is TRBV5-1, with D possibly matching TRBD2 (7 bases). This CDR3 region has 15 residues. The germline gives CDR1 SGHRS, CDR2 YFSETQ. V dropped 3 bases and J dropped 11 bases, with 23 bases sitting between them. This CDR3 is CASSWGGEAGTKQYF. DNA of the CDR3: TGCGCCAGCAGCTGGGGGGGAGAGGCGGGGACAAAGCAGTACTTC.

The V gene is TRBV28, the J gene TRBJ1-5; D is undetermined. V lost 3 bases and J 5 bases, leaving 11 bases between the germline ends. CDR3 length: 14 amino acids. Germline-derived CDR1 and CDR2 are MDHEN and SYDVKM. CDR3 amino acids: CASSFGGSHQPQHF. DNA of the CDR3: TGTGCCAGCAGTTTCGGAGGGAGCCATCAGCCCCAGCATTTT.

This clone was picked up a small number of times. V usage is TRBV21-1 and J usage is TRBJ2-1; the listed D gene, TRBD2, was not tested against the DNA. TRBV21-1 is a documented pseudogene. CDR3 size: 13 residues. In DNA form, the CDR3 reads TGTGCCAGCAGCAAAGCGAGGAGGGAGTCACGGTTCTTC. The encoded protein is CASSKARRESRFF.

The genes are TRBV5-1 and TRBJ2-7; D not certain. From germline, CDR1 is SGHRS and CDR2 YFSETQ. Trimming shortened V by 4 bases and J by 4 bases, and 15 bases separated the two germline ends. This CDR3 comprises 14 residues. CDR3 sequence: CASSPDSNRYEQYF. Here the CDR3 DNA reads TGCGCCAGCAGCCCCGACTCCAATAGGTACGAGCAGTACTTC.

DNA of the CDR3: TGTGCCAGCAGCTCCCACTCCGGGACAGGGCGGGATACGCAGTATTTT. This gives the protein CASSSHSGTGRDTQYF. The J gene is TRBJ2-3, the V gene TRBV7-3; 9 bases match TRBD1. Germline loops: CDR1 SGHTA, CDR2 FQGTGA. With V trimmed by 4 bases and J by 6 bases, 11 bases remained unmatched. CDR3 length: 16 amino acids.

The J gene is TRBJ2-3, the V gene TRBV30; tentative D call: TRBD2 (6 bases). CDR1 and CDR2 (germline): GTSNPN, SVGIG (reference sequence). CDR3 length equals 14 residues. V was pared by 0 bases and J by 0 bases, with 7 bases between. The CDR3 here is CAWSVLASTDTQYF. The CDR3 coding sequence is TGTGCCTGGAGTGTACTAGCTAGCACAGATACGCAGTATTTT.

This rearrangement joins TRBV7-2 to TRBJ1-4; D possibly corresponds to TRBD1 (5 bases). Trimming took off 2 bases at V and 8 bases at J, with 9 bases between the two ends. The CDR3 extends over 13 amino acids. Germline V gene data show CDR1 as SGHTA and CDR2 as FQGNSA. CDR3 amino acids: CASSLQGEEKLFF. CDR3 in DNA: TGTGCCAGCAGCTTACAGGGTGAAGAAAAACTGTTTTTT.

The chain recombines TRBV7-8 with TRBJ2-3, with D possibly being TRBD2 (6 bases). The CDR3 has 13 amino acids. V was trimmed by 5 bases and J by 2 bases, leaving 8 bases between them. Germline CDR1 is SGHVS and CDR2 is FQNEAQ. CDR3 sequence (DNA): TGTGCCAGCAGCGAGGACTACACAGATACGCAGTATTTT. It encodes CASSEDYTDTQYF.

This clone was seen once. The rearrangement joins TRBV5-6 to TRBJ2-7; the match to TRBD1 covers 11 bases. CDR1 SGHDT and CDR2 YYEEEE come from the germline V gene. V was pared by 4 bases and J by 0 bases, with 3 bases of the junction left unmatched. The CDR3 length is 15 residues. The CDR3 loop reads CASSPGTGGSYEQYF. As DNA, the CDR3 is TGTGCCAGCAGCCCCGGGACAGGGGGCTCCTACGAGCAGTACTTC.

The rearrangement uses TRBV19 and TRBJ1-2; D is unresolved. Per germline, CDR1 LNHDA and CDR2 SQIVND (reference sequence). The CDR3 spans 15 residues. V was shortened by 5 bases and J by 1 base, with 14 bases between the two germline ends. CDR3 residues: CASSLSTVINYGYTF. CDR3 coding DNA: TGTGCCAGTAGTCTTTCAACAGTCATTAACTATGGCTACACCTTC.

This clone was counted between two and nine times. The rearrangement links TRBV4-3 to TRBJ1-1, with D possibly TRBD1 on 5 matching bases. The CDR3 consists of 15 residues. V gave up 4 bases and J gave up 1 base, with 13 bases separating them. Germline loops: CDR1 LGHNA, CDR2 YSLEER. The CDR3 loop is CASSLQVMGNTEAFF. The DNA for the CDR3 is TGCGCCAGCAGCCTACAGGTAATGGGGAACACTGAAGCTTTCTTT.

This clone has a handful of counts. The chain carries TRBV11-2 and TRBJ2-5; possibly TRBD1 for D (6 bases). Germline CDR1 SGHAT, CDR2 FQNNGV. Trimming removed 5 bases at V and 1 base at J, with 8 bases between. This CDR3 is built from 13 residues. DNA of the CDR3: TGTGCCAGCAGCGGACAGCTCCAAGAGACCCAGTACTTC. Residues: CASSGQLQETQYF.

This chain links TRBV28 with TRBJ2-3; D is unclear. The CDR3 is made up of 13 amino acids. The V gene lost 4 bases and the J gene lost 6 bases, with 11 bases spanning the gap. Germline V gene lookup returns CDR1 MDHEN and CDR2 SYDVKM. In DNA form, the CDR3 reads TGTGCCAGCAGTTCCCCTCAAGCGGATACGCAGTATTTT. Translated, it gives CASSSPQADTQYF.

This clone was observed a few times. Its ends do not fully match the called genes, so a read error is possible. The rearrangement links TRBV30 to TRBJ2-6, with a possible D match to TRBD1 (6 bases). CDR3 length: 15 amino acids. Germline V CDR1 and CDR2: GTSNPN, SVGIG (reference sequence). The DNA for the CDR3 is TGTGCCGGGGCAGGGGTAAGGCCTGGGGCCAACGGCCTGACTTTC. This gives the protein CAGAGVRPGANGLTF.

This clone appeared a few times. The chain has TRBV11-3 and TRBJ2-1; no reliable D call. This CDR3 has 11 residues. Germline CDR1 is SGHNT and CDR2 is YENEEA. The V end was cut by 8 bases, the J end by 8 bases, with 10 bases between. DNA for the CDR3: TGTGCCAGCGCAGGCTCCCATGAGCAGTTCTTC. It encodes CASAGSHEQFF. Looking up the rest from reference TRBV11-3 and TRBJ2-1 gives the full variable domain: EAGVVQSPRYKIIEKKQPVAFWCNPISGHNTLYWYLQNLGQGPELLIRYENEEAVDDSQLPKDRFSAERLKGVDSTLKIQPAELGDSAVYLCASAGSHEQFFGPGTRLTVL.

The chain employs TRBV5-1 and TRBJ1-2, with D possibly TRBD1 on 6 matching bases. The CDR3 sequence is 17 residues long. V lost 7 bases, J lost 1 base, and 23 bases lay in between. Germline values: CDR1 SGHRS, CDR2 YFSETQ. CDR3 bases: TGCGCCAGCGGTTCCCCGGACAGCGTAGACTTTAACTATGGCTACACCTTC. Protein: CASGSPDSVDFNYGYTF.

A few counts support this clone. The CDR3 DNA reads TGTGCCAGCAGCTGGGGACAGAACACTGAAGCTTTCTTT. It encodes CASSWGQNTEAFF. The rearrangement uses TRBV11-1 and TRBJ1-1; D might be TRBD1 (6 bases). The CDR3 consists of 13 residues. The V gene lost 4 bases and the J gene lost 1 base, with 7 bases spanning the gap. Germline values: CDR1 SGHAT, CDR2 FQDESV (reference sequence). The full variable domain, completed using reference TRBV11-1 and TRBJ1-1, is EAEVAQSPRYKITEKSQAVAFWCDPISGHATLYWYRQILGQGPELLVQFQDESVVDDSQLPKDRFSAERLKGVDSTLKIQPAELGDSAMYLCASSWGQNTEAFFGQGTRLTVV.

The rearrangement links TRBV28 to TRBJ1-2; TRBD1 matches 8 bases. This CDR3 spans 16 amino acids. J lost 0 bases, V lost 6 bases, and 9 bases had no gene match. The germline gives CDR1 MDHEN, CDR2 SYDVKM. CDR3 nucleotides: TGTGCCAGCAGACCAGACAGGGGATTAGCTAACTATGGCTACACCTTC. This sequence encodes CASRPDRGLANYGYTF.

This chain connects TRBV28 to TRBJ1-5; a weak D match, TRBD1 (5 bases). This CDR3 has 15 amino acids. The germline CDR1 and CDR2 sequences are MDHEN and SYDVKM. V gave up 8 bases and J gave up 0 bases, with 14 bases separating them. The CDR3 nucleotides read TGTGCCAGCTTCCGGGGGGGTGGTAGCAATCAGCCCCAGCATTTT. It translates to CASFRGGGSNQPQHF.

The chain employs TRBV7-2 and TRBJ1-1; 10 nucleotides align to TRBD1. Trimming removed 1 base from V and 5 bases from J; junction bases left unmatched: 4. Germline V lookup: CDR1 SGHTA, CDR2 FQGNSA. The CDR3 is 15 amino acids. CDR3 in DNA: TGTGCCAGCAGCTTAGGACAGGGGGCGCGAACTGAAGCTTTCTTT. Its translation: CASSLGQGARTEAFF.